One sample yielded the 11 T cell receptor beta chains listed below, sequenced in a study of OX40 agonist ivuxolimab in advanced cancers. Sequencing was performed with immunoSEQ multiplex PCR; in TCRdb, only in-frame clones are kept and a portion is missing. The sample shows about 60,000 clones, 65% to 90% of them seen only once. The sequencing used CD4+ or CD8+ T cells sorted from blood, collected in a trial of the OX40 agonist ivuxolimab. These receptors all stem from an adult with an advanced solid tumor such as melanoma, head and neck, liver or kidney cancer.

In its sample, this clone was seen a few times. The chain combines TRBV4-2 with TRBJ2-7, with 7 nucleotides matching TRBD1. The CDR3 sequence is 15 residues long. The J segment lost 6 bases and the V segment lost 1 base, leaving 9 bases of the junction unmatched. Germline V lookup: CDR1 LGHNA, CDR2 YNFKEQ. The CDR3 DNA reads TGTGCCAGCAGCCAAGTGTCAGGGGGAGTCTTCGAGCAGTACTTC. Translation gives CASSQVSGGVFEQYF.

The gene calls are TRBV27 and TRBJ2-3, with 11 nucleotides matching TRBD2. The V gene end was trimmed by 5 bases and the J gene end by 4 bases; junction bases not matched to a gene: 8. Germline V gene sequence: CDR1 MNHEY, CDR2 SMNVEV (reference sequence). The CDR3 covers 16 residues. Here the CDR3 DNA reads TGTGCCAGCAGTCCGGGACTAGCGGTGAAGCCAGATACGCAGTATTTT. This encodes CASSPGLAVKPDTQYF.

The chain has TRBV6-1 and TRBJ1-5, with TRBD1 matching over 9 bases. J was trimmed by 5 bases and V by 7 bases; bases with no gene match: 3. Germline assignment: CDR1 MNHNS and CDR2 SASEGT. The CDR3 is 13 residues long. CDR3 nucleotides: TGTGCCAGCAAAGACAGGGGGGATCAGCCCCAGCATTTT. Its translation is CASKDRGDQPQHF.

This clone is medium-sized in the sample. This sequence joins TRBV30 and TRBJ1-1; D gene unclear. The CDR3 covers 15 residues. Trimming removed 2 bases at V and 0 bases at J, with 13 bases between. Germline CDR1 and CDR2: GTSNPN and SVGIG (reference sequence). This chain's CDR3 is CAWSPSAYMNTEAFF. The CDR3 DNA is TGTGCCTGGAGTCCATCCGCGTACATGAACACTGAAGCTTTCTTT.

The V gene is TRBV15, the J gene TRBJ2-1, with D hard to call. Looked up from germline, CDR1 is LNHNV and CDR2 is YYDKDF (reference sequence). There are 15 residues in the CDR3. V lost 4 bases and J lost 0, with 10 bases in between. As DNA, the CDR3 is TGTGCCACCAGCACTGACGTTAGCTCCTACAATGAGCAGTTCTTC. Encoded protein: CATSTDVSSYNEQFF.

The chain recombines TRBV5-5 with TRBJ2-3; TRBD1 aligns across 10 bases. Trimming at V came to 4 bases and at J to 14 bases, leaving 7 bases not matched to a gene. CDR1 is SGHKS and CDR2 is YYEKEE in the germline V gene (reference sequence). The CDR3 contains 12 residues. CDR3 sequence reads: CASSTRQGARYF. DNA of the CDR3: TGTGCCAGCAGCACAAGACAGGGGGCGCGGTATTTT.

The chain links TRBV4-3 to TRBJ2-7; 9 nucleotides agree with TRBD1. CDR1 and CDR2 (germline): LGHNA, YSLEER. CDR3 length equals 13 residues. V shed 4 bases and J 4 bases; nucleotides not matched to a gene: 2. CDR3 sequence: CASSRDREYEQYF. In DNA, the CDR3 is TGCGCCAGCAGCCGGGACAGGGAGTACGAGCAGTACTTC.

V and J are TRBV28 and TRBJ2-3; TRBD1 matches at 7 bases. V lost 4 bases to trimming and J lost 0 bases; unmatched junction nucleotides: 1. The CDR3 runs to 14 residues. In germline, CDR1 is MDHEN, CDR2 SYDVKM. CDR3: CASSSQGSTDTQYF. In nucleotides, the CDR3 is TGTGCCAGCAGTTCACAGGGGAGCACAGATACGCAGTATTTT. Together with reference TRBV28 and TRBJ2-3, the CDR3 gives the full variable domain: DVKVTQSSRYLVKRTGEKVFLECVQDMDHENMFWYRQDPGLGLRLIYFSYDVKMKEKGDIPEGYSVSREKKERFSLILESASTNQTSMYLCASSSQGSTDTQYFGPGTRLTVL.

The chain uses TRBV19 and TRBJ2-3; D gene ambiguous. Looked up from germline, CDR1 is LNHDA and CDR2 is SQIVND (reference sequence). There are 14 residues in the CDR3. The V gene lost 8 bases and the J gene lost 1 base, with 13 bases spanning the gap. The CDR3 sequence is CASESSIRTDTQYF. Here the CDR3 DNA reads TGTGCCAGTGAATCGTCCATTCGCACAGATACGCAGTATTTT.

The chain joins TRBV10-2 to TRBJ2-2; TRBD2 aligns across 8 bases. From germline, CDR1 is WSHSY and CDR2 SAAADI. The J segment lost 0 bases and the V segment lost 7 bases, leaving 1 base of the junction unmatched. This CDR3 has 14 amino acids. As DNA, the CDR3 is TGCGCCAGCAAGGGACTAGCGAACACCGGGGAGCTGTTTTTT. It is translated as CASKGLANTGELFF.

The rearrangement joins TRBV7-2 to TRBJ2-5; the D gene is possibly TRBD2 (6 bases). The V gene's germline CDR1 is SGHTA and CDR2 FQGNSA. This CDR3 is built from 15 residues. Trimming took off 1 base at V and 4 bases at J, with 13 bases between the two ends. The CDR3 here is CASSLGGGGGETQYF. For the CDR3, the DNA is TGTGCCAGCAGCTTAGGGGGAGGAGGAGGAGAGACCCAGTACTTC.